Included here is one T cell receptor beta chain sequence, with context. The CDR3 runs 14 residues. V dropped 3 bases and J dropped 6; count of bases not matched to a gene: 7. These data are taken from a study of T-cell reconstitution after alpha-beta-depleted transplantation in children. Researchers prepared the TCRbeta library using unique molecular identifiers, the study reports. TCRdb independently ran MiXCR on the PCR reads; one entry per CDR3 protein. Of about 900,000 distinct CDR3 sequences in the sample, roughly 29% were seen once. The origin of this receptor is a boy under two years old who had a stem cell transplant for SCID, so the T cells may come from the graft donor. This rearrangement joins TRBV12-3 or TRBV12-4 to TRBJ2-5, with 7 bases aligning to TRBD1. This material consisted of PBMCs, mostly from graft donor cells, taken 360 days after TCRalphabeta/CD19-depleted stem cell transplant. The CDR3 protein is CASSFAGTVKTQYF. The CDR3 coding sequence is TGTGCCAGCAGTTTCGCCGGGACAGTCAAGACCCAGTACTTC.